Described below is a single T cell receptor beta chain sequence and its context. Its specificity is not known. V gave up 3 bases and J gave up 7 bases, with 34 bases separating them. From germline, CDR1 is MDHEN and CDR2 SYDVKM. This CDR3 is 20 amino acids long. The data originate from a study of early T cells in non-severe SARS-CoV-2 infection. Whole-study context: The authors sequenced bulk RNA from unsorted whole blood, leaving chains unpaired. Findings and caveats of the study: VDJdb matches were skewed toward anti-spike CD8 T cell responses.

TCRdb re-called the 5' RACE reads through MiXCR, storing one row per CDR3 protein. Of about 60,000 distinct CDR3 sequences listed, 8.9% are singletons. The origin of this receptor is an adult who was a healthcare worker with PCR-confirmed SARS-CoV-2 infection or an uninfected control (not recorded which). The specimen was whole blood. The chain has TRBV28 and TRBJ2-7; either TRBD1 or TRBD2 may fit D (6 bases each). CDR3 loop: CASSFLFFEGGWGQYREQYF. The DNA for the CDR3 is TGTGCCAGCAGTTTTTTGTTTTTTGAGGGGGGCTGGGGTCAGTACAGGGAGCAGTACTTC.